One sample yielded the 29 T cell receptor beta chains listed below, sequenced in a study of shared clonotypes between healthy human individuals. CD45RO-negative cells were positively selected for CCR7, leaving out terminally differentiated effector memory CD45RA+ cells. TCRdb's table, derived via immunoSEQ multiplex PCR, lists solely in-frame clones and lacks some. This sample has 2 million to 2.5 million clones, with about 93% found just once. The specimen was naive CD8+ T cells from PBMCs. These receptors were taken from a man younger than 35 in good health. Some clones in this sample may be carry-over from other donors' samples.

The chain joins TRBV27 to TRBJ2-3; the D gene is possibly TRBD2 (5 bases). V lost 2 bases, J lost 0 bases, and 12 bases lay in between. This CDR3 spans 16 amino acids. Per germline, CDR1 MNHEY and CDR2 SMNVEV (reference sequence). This CDR3 reads CASSLDLAASTDTQYF. The DNA of the CDR3 is TGTGCCAGCAGTTTAGATCTAGCTGCTAGCACAGATACGCAGTATTTT.

The V call is TRBV6-6, the J call TRBJ2-2; 9 bases line up with TRBD2. Losses at the gene ends were 6 bases for V and 6 bases for J; bases not matched to a gene: 11. CDR1 is MNHNY and CDR2 is SVGAGI in the germline V gene (reference sequence). This CDR3 region has 16 residues. CDR3 coding DNA: TGTGCCAGCAGCCACCGAGCGGGAGGAAGGTCCGGGGAGCTGTTTTTT. This codes for CASSHRAGGRSGELFF.

The chain is built from TRBV6-1 and TRBJ2-7; D possibly matches TRBD1 or TRBD2 (5 bases each). The germline V gene encodes CDR1 MNHNS and CDR2 SASEGT. The V end lost 3 bases, the J end lost 9 bases, and 21 bases lay between the germline ends. The length of the CDR3 is 15 residues. In nucleotides, the CDR3 is TGTGCCAGCAGTGACCTACACCGGGACCACGGAGGGCAGTACTTC. It encodes CASSDLHRDHGGQYF.

The rearrangement joins TRBV2 to TRBJ2-7; D possibly corresponds to TRBD1 (7 bases). The length of the CDR3 is 16 residues. The V end was cut by 6 bases, the J end by 5 bases, with 23 bases between. The germline V gene has CDR1 SNHLY and CDR2 FYNNEI. The CDR3 loop reads CASRSRQGGFLNEQYF. The CDR3 coding sequence is TGTGCCAGCAGATCACGCCAGGGGGGATTCCTAAACGAGCAGTACTTC. The full variable domain, in which reference TRBV2 and TRBJ2-7 provide the parts outside the CDR3, is EPEVTQTPSHQVTQMGQEVILRCVPISNHLYFYWYRQILGQKVEFLVSFYNNEISEKSEIFDDQFSVERPDGSNFTLKIRSTKLEDSAMYFCASRSRQGGFLNEQYFGPGTRLTVT.

In regard to this clone: This CDR3 is also generated by other DNA sequences in the sample. The genes are TRBV7-9 and TRBJ1-1; D is undetermined. The CDR3 is made up of 13 amino acids. V lost 5 bases and J 4 bases, leaving 11 bases between the germline ends. Germline-derived CDR1 and CDR2 are SEHNR and FQNEAQ (reference sequence). The CDR3 protein is CASSLGGVTEAFF. CDR3 bases: TGTGCCAGCAGCCTGGGAGGCGTCACTGAAGCTTTCTTT.

This chain joins TRBV5-1 and TRBJ2-4, with 15 bases identical to TRBD2. The CDR3 length is 18 residues. In germline, CDR1 is SGHRS, CDR2 YFSETQ. The V gene end was trimmed by 4 bases and the J gene end by 8 bases; junction bases not matched to a gene: 13. The chain's CDR3 is CASSPRGLAGGPEDIQYF. The CDR3 nucleotides read TGCGCCAGCAGCCCAAGGGGACTAGCGGGAGGCCCTGAGGACATTCAGTACTTC. The full variable domain, its missing parts supplied by reference TRBV5-1 and TRBJ2-4, is KAGVTQTPRYLIKTRGQQVTLSCSPISGHRSVSWYQQTPGQGLQFLFEYFSETQRNKGNFPGRFSGRQFSNSRSEMNVSTLELGDSALYLCASSPRGLAGGPEDIQYFGAGTRLSVL.

The V call is TRBV7-6, the J call TRBJ1-3; TRBD1 agrees at 9 bases. This CDR3 region has 15 residues. The J segment lost 2 bases and the V segment lost 3 bases, leaving 2 bases of the junction unmatched. Germline CDR1 SGHVS, CDR2 FNYEAQ. The CDR3 nucleotides are TGTGCCAGCAGCTTGGACAGGGGAGCTGGAAACACCATATATTTT. It encodes CASSLDRGAGNTIYF.

The rearrangement links TRBV9 to TRBJ2-7; either TRBD1 or TRBD2 may supply D (5 bases each). There are 15 residues in the CDR3. Trimming removed 4 bases at V and 5 bases at J, with 19 bases between. Germline CDR1 is SGDLS and CDR2 is YYNGEE. CDR3 loop: CASSSRGGGPNEQYF. CDR3 in DNA: TGTGCCAGCAGCTCAAGGGGCGGAGGCCCAAACGAGCAGTACTTC. Drawing the rest from reference TRBV9 and TRBJ2-7, the complete variable domain is DSGVTQTPKHLITATGQRVTLRCSPRSGDLSVYWYQQSLDQGLQFLIQYYNGEERAKGNILERFSAQQFPDLHSELNLSSLELGDSALYFCASSSRGGGPNEQYFGPGTRLTVT.

This clone has just one count. The chain has TRBV7-9 and TRBJ2-3, with 9 bases fitting TRBD1. The CDR3 is 18 amino acids. Unmatched junction bases numbered 14, after V lost 1 base and J lost 6 bases. Germline assignment: CDR1 SEHNR and CDR2 FQNEAQ (reference sequence). CDR3 sequence reads: CASSLVEAGQGMADTQYF. The DNA of the CDR3 is TGTGCCAGCAGCTTAGTAGAGGCCGGACAGGGGATGGCGGATACGCAGTATTTT.

The V gene is TRBV4-1, the J gene TRBJ1-1; no reliable D call. Trimming removed 0 bases from V and 7 bases from J, with 18 bases in between. The CDR3 is made up of 16 amino acids. Germline V gene sequence: CDR1 MGHRA, CDR2 YSYEKL. CDR3: CASSQDPRPSMGEAFF. CDR3 coding DNA: TGCGCCAGCAGCCAAGATCCCCGGCCTTCTATGGGTGAAGCTTTCTTT.

The chain has TRBV27 and TRBJ2-1; the D gene is possibly TRBD2 (5 bases). The CDR3 covers 17 residues. V lost 4 bases, J lost 0 bases, and 16 bases lay in between. Per the germline V gene, CDR1 is MNHEY and CDR2 is SMNVEV (reference sequence). CDR3 coding DNA: TGTGCCAGCAGTTCGCCTAGCCTCCGGAGCTCCTACAATGAGCAGTTCTTC. Translated: CASSSPSLRSSYNEQFF.

DNA for the CDR3: TGTGCCAGCAGCTTAGGTAGGGACCAAGAGAACACCGGGGAGCTGTTTTTT. The encoded protein is CASSLGRDQENTGELFF. The V and J genes are TRBV7-9 and TRBJ2-2; D is possibly TRBD1 or TRBD2 (5 bases each). Trimming took off 1 base at V and 1 base at J, with 13 bases between the two ends. CDR1 and CDR2 (germline): SEHNR, FQNEAQ (reference sequence). The CDR3 covers 17 residues.

The J gene is TRBJ2-1, the V gene TRBV9, with D possibly being TRBD2 (5 bases). CDR1 is SGDLS, CDR2 YYNGEE, per germline. V was trimmed by 4 bases and J by 15 bases, leaving 20 bases between them. The CDR3 is 13 residues long. This chain's CDR3 is CASSPPGRDRGFF. DNA for the CDR3: TGTGCCAGCAGCCCCCCCGGACGGGATCGCGGGTTCTTC.

CDR3 in DNA: TGCAGCGTTGTACAGGGGCTCTCCTACGAGCAGTACTTC. Its translation: CSVVQGLSYEQYF. This sequence joins TRBV29-1 and TRBJ2-7, with 7 bases lining up with TRBD1. V gave up 4 bases and J gave up 0 bases; unmatched junction bases: 3. Germline CDR1 and CDR2: SQVTM and ANQGSEA. CDR3 length: 13 amino acids.

CDR3 DNA sequence: TGTGCCAGCAGCCCTGGACAGGGGCTTTTACCTTACAATGAGCAGTTCTTC. Translating gives CASSPGQGLLPYNEQFF. V usage is TRBV28 and J usage is TRBJ2-1; 9 nucleotides match TRBD1. The germline V gene has CDR1 MDHEN and CDR2 SYDVKM. This CDR3 is built from 17 residues. Losses at the gene ends were 6 bases for V and 4 bases for J; bases not matched to a gene: 13.

The V call is TRBV28, the J call TRBJ2-7, with 7 bases fitting TRBD2. After removal of 2 bases from V and 5 bases from J, the junction contained 6 bases not matched to a gene. Germline V gene sequence: CDR1 MDHEN, CDR2 SYDVKM. This CDR3 has 14 residues. The CDR3 nucleotides are TGTGCCAGCAGTTTAGACGGGGGGAATAACGAGCAGTACTTC. Its translation is CASSLDGGNNEQYF.

V is TRBV27 and J is TRBJ2-7; 10 positions match TRBD1. The CDR3 spans 16 residues. CDR1 and CDR2 (germline): MNHEY, SMNVEV (reference sequence). The V segment lost 5 bases and the J segment 2 bases; nucleotides outside the gene matches: 9. CDR3 sequence: CASSLYSGTGAYEQYF. The CDR3 bases are TGTGCCAGCAGTCTCTACTCCGGGACAGGGGCCTACGAGCAGTACTTC.

Only one count was recorded for this clone. V is TRBV27 and J is TRBJ2-3, with D possibly being TRBD1 (6 bases). V shed 9 bases and J shed 2 bases, with 9 bases lying between them. Germline CDR1 reads MNHEY; CDR2 reads SMNVEV (reference sequence). The CDR3 runs to 12 residues. CDR3 bases: TGTGCCAGTACAGGGTACACAGATACGCAGTATTTT. Its protein product is CASTGYTDTQYF.

This chain links TRBV5-6 with TRBJ1-6; tentatively, D is TRBD1 (6 bases). Trimming stripped 1 base from V and 8 bases from J, with 13 bases between. Germline CDR1 and CDR2: SGHDT and YYEEEE. CDR3 length: 15 amino acids. CDR3 DNA: TGTGCCAGCAGCTTGTCGGGACAATGGGATTCACCCCTCCACTTT. Its protein is CASSLSGQWDSPLHF. The variable domain in full, with the rest retrieved from reference TRBV5-6 and TRBJ1-6, is DAGVTQSPTHLIKTRGQQVTLRCSPKSGHDTVSWYQQALGQGPQFIFQYYEEEERQRGNFPDRFSGHQFPNYSSELNVNALLLGDSALYLCASSLSGQWDSPLHFGNGTRLTVT.

This clone was found once. The chain is built from TRBV7-6 and TRBJ2-1, with 9 bases fitting TRBD2. J was trimmed by 8 bases and V by 4 bases; bases with no gene match: 6. Germline V lookup: CDR1 SGHVS, CDR2 FNYEAQ. The CDR3 has 14 residues. The CDR3 spells CASSSTLAGYEQFF. DNA of the CDR3: TGTGCCAGCAGCTCGACTCTAGCGGGATATGAGCAGTTCTTC.

The table lists this clone with a few counts. The chain employs TRBV19 and TRBJ1-5; perhaps TRBD1 as D (5 bases). Germline values: CDR1 LNHDA, CDR2 SQIVND (reference sequence). Trimming left V 6 bases short and J 1 base short, with 10 bases between. The CDR3 has 14 residues. The CDR3 bases are TGTGCCAGTAGAGACAGTGGGAGCAATCAGCCCCAGCATTTT. Encoded protein: CASRDSGSNQPQHF.

This chain joins TRBV7-6 and TRBJ1-4; D possibly corresponds to TRBD1 (5 bases). There are 15 residues in the CDR3. CDR1 and CDR2 (germline): SGHVS, FNYEAQ. The germline V and J ends were trimmed by 3 bases and 7 bases, with 15 bases remaining between them. CDR3 protein: CASSLWGERGEKLFF. CDR3 bases: TGTGCCAGCAGCTTGTGGGGGGAGAGGGGTGAAAAACTGTTTTTT.

This chain uses TRBV27 with TRBJ2-2, with a weak D call TRBD1 (6 bases). V gave up 2 bases and J gave up 6 bases, with 10 bases separating them. Germline-derived CDR1 and CDR2 are MNHEY and SMNVEV (reference sequence). This CDR3 region has 14 residues. CDR3 sequence reads: CASSLTAGAGELFF. DNA of the CDR3: TGTGCCAGCAGTTTAACGGCAGGGGCCGGGGAGCTGTTTTTT.

The chain links TRBV29-1 to TRBJ1-3; no clear D. V was shortened by 2 bases and J by 2 bases, with 10 bases between the two germline ends. Per germline, CDR1 SQVTM and CDR2 ANQGSEA. This CDR3 contains 14 residues. CDR3 residues: CSVERQMAGNTIYF. CDR3 DNA sequence: TGCAGCGTTGAACGGCAGATGGCTGGAAACACCATATATTTT.

The CDR3 reads CASSASGGPISYEQYF. The CDR3 nucleotides read TGTGCCAGCAGCGCCAGCGGGGGCCCAATCTCCTACGAGCAGTACTTC. This chain links TRBV27 with TRBJ2-7; TRBD2 matches 8 bases. This CDR3 has 16 residues. The V gene's germline CDR1 is MNHEY and CDR2 SMNVEV (reference sequence). V lost 6 bases, J lost 0 bases, and 10 bases stayed unmatched.

This chain uses TRBV6-1 with TRBJ1-5; the D gene is possibly TRBD1 (6 bases). From germline, CDR1 is MNHNS and CDR2 SASEGT. The CDR3 has 13 amino acids. V shed 4 bases and J shed 9 bases, with 13 bases lying between them. The CDR3 loop reads CASSGQVFRPQHF. CDR3 DNA sequence: TGTGCCAGCAGTGGACAGGTTTTTAGGCCCCAGCATTTT.

The chain carries TRBV28 and TRBJ2-2; D remains ambiguous. V gave up 4 bases and J gave up 6 bases, with 12 bases separating them. This CDR3 comprises 14 residues. Looked up from germline, CDR1 is MDHEN and CDR2 is SYDVKM. The CDR3 region has the DNA TGTGCCAGCAGTTCCCCCTCCGGGTCCGGGGAGCTGTTTTTT. The encoded protein is CASSSPSGSGELFF. The entire variable domain, with the rest obtained from reference TRBV28 and TRBJ2-2, is as follows: DVKVTQSSRYLVKRTGEKVFLECVQDMDHENMFWYRQDPGLGLRLIYFSYDVKMKEKGDIPEGYSVSREKKERFSLILESASTNQTSMYLCASSSPSGSGELFFGEGSRLTVL.

The chain is built from TRBV28 and TRBJ2-5; D perhaps matches TRBD2 (5 bases). Trimming shortened V by 7 bases and J by 4 bases, and 13 bases separated the two germline ends. This CDR3 spans 13 amino acids. Germline CDR1 is MDHEN and CDR2 is SYDVKM. CDR3 sequence reads: CASKEGIGETQYF. CDR3 DNA sequence: TGTGCCAGCAAAGAGGGAATAGGAGAGACCCAGTACTTC.

The chain combines TRBV6-1 with TRBJ2-7, with no clear D. Trimming left V 6 bases short and J 4 bases short, with 16 bases between. The CDR3 consists of 14 residues. Per germline, CDR1 MNHNS and CDR2 SASEGT. CDR3 nucleotides: TGTGCCAGCAGAGCTCGAGGAGCTGGGTACGAGCAGTACTTC. Its translation: CASRARGAGYEQYF.